This TCR beta chain derives from a study of tumor and adjacent non-tumor tissue in lung cancer. Study-level results: Normal lung showed higher cumulative top 100 clone frequency than tumor.

The template was RNA from unsorted bulk tissue. Chemotherapy-naive patients with new lung cancer underwent thoracic surgery in China, August–November 2014. Three rounds of nested PCR, following a modified ARM-PCR protocol, produced the TCRbeta library. Via MiXCR, TCRdb re-called the multiplex PCR reads, giving one row per CDR3 protein. Of over 85,000 distinct CDR3 sequences listed, over 70% are singletons. The CDR3 contains 16 residues. In regard to this clonotype: Its antigen is not known. One junction end disagrees with the germline gene, perhaps due to a read error.

Sequencing input: lung tumor tissue. This sequence was found in a man between 65 and 85 years old with non-small cell lung cancer. The V gene is TRBV12-3 or TRBV12-4, the J gene TRBJ1-6, with TRBD1 identical over 10 bases. Here the CDR3 reads CASTSGTGDYNSPPYF. The DNA for the CDR3 is TGTGCCAGCACCTCCGGGACAGGGGACTATAATTCACCCCCCTACTTT.